One sample yielded the 6 T cell receptor beta chains listed below, sequenced in a study of T cell changes during pregnancy in multiple sclerosis. Here immunoSEQ multiplex PCR was the method, and the copy in TCRdb shows in-frame clones only, minus some. The table lists some 100,000 clones, 90% to 95% of them singletons, with about 1.3% in the top ten. The sample here was peripheral blood, taken in the second trimester of pregnancy. The source of these receptors is a female donor with multiple sclerosis, enrolled in a pregnancy study.

The V call is TRBV18, the J call TRBJ1-1; a weak D match, TRBD1 (6 bases). The CDR3 runs 17 residues. The V and J ends lost 0 bases and 3 bases respectively, with 17 bases between them. CDR1 is KGHSH, CDR2 LQKENI, per germline. CDR3: CASSPPRGSHGDTEAFF. The CDR3 nucleotides read TGTGCCAGCTCACCACCAAGGGGGAGCCACGGGGACACTGAAGCTTTCTTT.

This chain joins TRBV2 and TRBJ1-1, with 8 positions matching TRBD1. This CDR3 is 15 amino acids long. The germline CDR1 and CDR2 sequences are SNHLY and FYNNEI. V gave up 0 bases and J gave up 10 bases; unmatched junction bases: 10. For the CDR3, the DNA is TGTGCCAGCAGTGAAGCACGACAGGGGTGGTCTGTAGCTTTCTTT. It encodes CASSEARQGWSVAFF.

The chain carries TRBV7-9 and TRBJ1-1; D unclear. Germline CDR1 is SEHNR and CDR2 is FQNEAQ (reference sequence). Trimming stripped 5 bases from V and 1 base from J, with 8 bases between. The CDR3 has 13 residues. CDR3 loop: CASSLQWNTEAFF. Written as DNA, the CDR3 is TGTGCCAGCAGCCTACAGTGGAACACTGAAGCTTTCTTT.

The J gene is TRBJ1-2, the V gene TRBV19; tentatively, D is TRBD1 (6 bases). The germline V gene encodes CDR1 LNHDA and CDR2 SQIVND (reference sequence). Deletions cut 2 bases from V and 8 bases from J, with 9 bases between. CDR3 length: 12 amino acids. The CDR3 DNA reads as TGTGCCAGTAGTATACAGGGGAACGGCTACACCTTC. This sequence encodes CASSIQGNGYTF.

V and J are TRBV7-2 and TRBJ2-1; 8 positions match TRBD1. After removal of 0 bases from V and 14 bases from J, the junction contained 6 bases not matched to a gene. From germline, CDR1 is SGHTA and CDR2 FQGNSA. CDR3 length: 13 residues. The CDR3 reads CASSLARGQEEFF. The CDR3, as DNA: TGTGCCAGCAGCTTAGCGAGGGGACAGGAGGAGTTCTTC.

This chain joins TRBV4-1 and TRBJ2-2; the D gene is possibly TRBD1 (5 bases). This CDR3 region has 17 residues. Germline CDR1 and CDR2: MGHRA and YSYEKL. V gave up 1 base and J gave up 2 bases, with 14 bases separating them. Written as DNA, the CDR3 is TGCGCCAGCAGCCAAGTGGACATGGGCATTAACACCGGGGAGCTGTTTTTT. Translating it yields CASSQVDMGINTGELFF.